The 19 T cell receptor beta chains reported below all come from one sample, sequenced in a study of PD-L1 blockade in urothelial cancer. Sample time point: pretreatment peripheral blood. TCRdb's table, derived via immunoSEQ multiplex PCR, lists solely in-frame clones and lacks some. The sample includes tens of thousands of clones, 65% to 90% of them seen just once. The specimen was PBMCs, collected around atezolizumab (anti-PD-L1) treatment. Receptors originate from a man aged 65 to 79 with urothelial cancer.

The chain links TRBV28 to TRBJ2-3, with 8 nucleotides matching TRBD1. The CDR3 is 15 residues long. Trimming took 6 bases from V and 1 from J; bases not matched to a gene: 6. CDR1 MDHEN and CDR2 SYDVKM come from the germline V gene. The CDR3 bases are TGTGCCAGCAGCAGACCGGGACAGGGCACAGATACGCAGTATTTT. Its translation is CASSRPGQGTDTQYF.

The rearrangement links TRBV5-6 to TRBJ2-7; 7 bases are shared with TRBD2. This CDR3 has 12 residues. The germline gives CDR1 SGHDT, CDR2 YYEEEE. V gave up 4 bases and J gave up 7 bases; unmatched junction bases: 5. The CDR3 spells CASSPGGGEQYF. The CDR3 coding sequence is TGTGCCAGCAGCCCCGGCGGGGGAGAGCAGTACTTC.

The rearrangement uses TRBV4-1 and TRBJ1-5; 8 nucleotides align to TRBD1. V gave up 8 bases and J gave up 5 bases; unmatched junction bases: 5. CDR1 MGHRA and CDR2 YSYEKL come from the germline V gene. CDR3 length: 13 amino acids. The CDR3 loop is CASGQGADQPQHF. Here the CDR3 DNA reads TGCGCCAGCGGACAGGGCGCTGATCAGCCCCAGCATTTT.

The V and J genes are TRBV9 and TRBJ1-2; D remains unclear. V lost 0 bases to trimming and J lost 0 bases, with 3 bases between them. Germline values: CDR1 SGDLS, CDR2 YYNGEE. CDR3 length: 13 residues. The CDR3 spells CASSVDSNYGYTF. Written as DNA, the CDR3 is TGTGCCAGCAGCGTAGACTCTAACTATGGCTACACCTTC.

This chain uses TRBV14 with TRBJ2-6; no definite D call. Trimming cost V 4 bases and J 6 bases, with 10 bases left between them. Germline assignment: CDR1 SGHDN and CDR2 FVKESK. CDR3 length: 14 residues. As DNA, the CDR3 is TGTGCCAGCAGCCCAAGCTCCTCGGCCAACGTCCTGACTTTC. Translation: CASSPSSSANVLTF.

The chain uses TRBV18 and TRBJ1-3; 11 nucleotides agree with TRBD1. The germline CDR1 and CDR2 sequences are KGHSH and LQKENI. The trim removed 3 bases at V and 4 bases at J, leaving 2 bases unmatched. The CDR3 runs 15 residues. This CDR3 reads CASSPGQGAGNTIYF. CDR3 nucleotides: TGTGCCAGCTCACCCGGACAGGGGGCAGGAAACACCATATATTTT.

The chain has TRBV18 and TRBJ2-1, with 7 nucleotides matching TRBD2. Trimming cost V 3 bases and J 5 bases; bases outside gene matches: 1. Germline assignment: CDR1 KGHSH and CDR2 LQKENI. This CDR3 is built from 13 residues. CDR3 bases: TGTGCCAGCTCACCGGGACTAAACAATGAGCAGTTCTTC. Its translation is CASSPGLNNEQFF.

This chain uses TRBV4-2 with TRBJ2-6; unclear D gene. Trimming left V 2 bases short and J 1 base short, with 9 bases between. Per the germline V gene, CDR1 is LGHNA and CDR2 is YNFKEQ. The CDR3 is made up of 16 amino acids. The CDR3 DNA follows: TGTGCCAGCAGCCAACCGACAACGTCTGGGGCCAACGTCCTGACTTTC. Amino acid sequence: CASSQPTTSGANVLTF.

This chain links TRBV19 with TRBJ1-1; 10 bases match TRBD1. Per germline, CDR1 LNHDA and CDR2 SQIVND (reference sequence). V gave up 9 bases and J gave up 5 bases; unmatched junction bases: 6. The CDR3 is made up of 13 amino acids. The CDR3 reads CARGTGDYTEAFF. CDR3 DNA sequence: TGTGCCAGGGGGACAGGGGATTATACTGAAGCTTTCTTT.

The chain uses TRBV6-1 and TRBJ2-7; 8 nucleotides align to TRBD1. Germline CDR1 MNHNS, CDR2 SASEGT. The CDR3 totals 14 residues. The V and J ends lost 5 bases and 4 bases, in that order; junction bases with no gene match: 7. The CDR3 here is CASSLRQGRYEQYF. The CDR3 DNA reads TGTGCCAGCAGTCTGAGACAGGGGAGGTACGAGCAGTACTTC.

The chain links TRBV12-2 to TRBJ2-5; the table's D call, TRBD2, was not checked against the DNA. TRBV12-2 is shown as a pseudogene. The CDR3 is 16 amino acids. The CDR3 bases are TGTGCAAGTCGCCCCCCCCGACGGCGGGAAGAGGAGACCCAGTACTTC. This sequence encodes CASRPPRRREEETQYF.

This clone was detected only once. V and J are TRBV11-2 and TRBJ1-1, with D uncertain. Germline CDR1 SGHAT, CDR2 FQNNGV. V lost 0 bases and J 7 bases, leaving 9 bases between the germline ends. This CDR3 contains 13 residues. The CDR3 DNA reads as TGTGCCAGCAGCTTAGATCTCGGGAATGAAGCTTTCTTT. Amino acid sequence: CASSLDLGNEAFF. Using reference TRBV11-2 and TRBJ1-1 for the parts outside the CDR3, the full variable domain is EAGVAQSPRYKIIEKRQSVAFWCNPISGHATLYWYQQILGQGPKLLIQFQNNGVVDDSQLPKDRFSAERLKGVDSTLKIQPAKLEDSAVYLCASSLDLGNEAFFGQGTRLTVV.

The chain recombines TRBV19 with TRBJ2-5, with D possibly TRBD1 on 6 matching bases. The CDR3 has 14 amino acids. Germline assignment: CDR1 LNHDA and CDR2 SQIVND (reference sequence). The ends were cut back, 1 base at V and 5 bases at J, with 11 bases in the middle. The CDR3 DNA is TGTGCCAGTAGTATAGCGGGTGACAGGGAGACCCAGTACTTC. As protein: CASSIAGDRETQYF.

J is TRBJ1-1 and V is TRBV30; D call uncertain. The germline V gene has CDR1 GTSNPN and CDR2 SVGIG (reference sequence). The CDR3 sequence is 11 residues long. V lost 4 bases and J lost 5, with 8 bases in between. The CDR3 is CAWKQRTEAFF. CDR3 nucleotides: TGTGCCTGGAAGCAGAGGACTGAAGCTTTCTTT.

The chain links TRBV19 to TRBJ2-5; 14 bases line up with TRBD2. Trimming at V came to 5 bases and at J to 4 bases, leaving 6 bases not matched to a gene. The germline V gene has CDR1 LNHDA and CDR2 SQIVND (reference sequence). The CDR3 sequence is 16 residues long. The CDR3 here is CASSPGLAGAPETQYF. CDR3 nucleotide sequence: TGTGCCAGTAGTCCGGGACTAGCGGGAGCCCCAGAGACCCAGTACTTC.

This rearrangement joins TRBV13 to TRBJ1-2; TRBD1 agrees at 8 bases. The germline V gene has CDR1 PRHDT and CDR2 FYEKMQ (reference sequence). CDR3 length: 14 residues. Losses at the gene ends were 4 bases for V and 8 bases for J; bases not matched to a gene: 9. CDR3: CASSSRQGIIGYTF. In DNA, the CDR3 is TGTGCCAGCAGCTCTAGACAGGGGATAATAGGCTACACCTTC.

This chain connects TRBV10-2 to TRBJ2-5; 8 bases match TRBD2. The CDR3 extends over 13 amino acids. Germline-derived CDR1 and CDR2 are WSHSY and SAAADI. V lost 4 bases and J lost 5; bases outside the gene matches: 3. CDR3 loop: CASSGPGGETQYF. The CDR3 bases are TGCGCCAGCAGTGGCCCGGGGGGGGAGACCCAGTACTTC.

The chain joins TRBV5-1 to TRBJ2-3; maybe TRBD2 (5 bases). CDR1 and CDR2 (germline): SGHRS, YFSETQ. Between the trimmed V and J ends, which lost 4 bases and 0 bases, there was a span of 12 bases. The CDR3 spans 15 residues. The CDR3 bases are TGCGCCAGCAGCGAAGACGGGGTTAGCACAGATACGCAGTATTTT. Protein product: CASSEDGVSTDTQYF.

This clone was seen only once. V usage is TRBV2 and J usage is TRBJ2-2, with D tentatively TRBD1 (6 bases). Trimming cost V 7 bases and J 2 bases, with 11 bases left between them. CDR1 and CDR2 from the germline V gene are SNHLY and FYNNEI. The CDR3 length is 14 residues. The chain's CDR3 is CASIGTFNTGELFF. Written as DNA, the CDR3 is TGTGCCAGCATAGGGACATTTAACACCGGGGAGCTGTTTTTT.